A selection of T cell receptor beta chains follows, all from one sample in a study of blood T cell repertoires in COVID-19. Data came from immunoSEQ multiplex PCR; TCRdb stores just in-frame clones and leaves some out. The sample yields 350,000 to 400,000 clones, more than 70% seen once. Sample: PBMCs or T cells enriched from blood (not recorded which). The source is a man aged 35-49 years in a cohort exposed to, infected with or recovered from COVID-19 (not recorded which). Each CDR3 is given without its conserved first and last residue. Each record gives: V gene, CDR3 protein.

>TRBV3-1/TRBV3-2
ASSLRTSGRGETQY
>TRBV19
ASRSSMEIYGYT
>TRBV7-6
ASSRSDRGRGEKLF
>TRBV5-1
ASSQGQNYGYT
>TRBV7-9
ASSPLAGVDNEQF
>TRBV5-1
ASSYQQGSTEAF
>TRBV23-1
ASILYVWQTQETQY
>TRBV15
ATSRDRNRGTGNTIY
>TRBV6-5
ASRTLGRFTEAF
>TRBV5-1
ASSLEGQGNEKLF
>TRBV7-2
ASSLARGDRSSSYNSPLH
>TRBV18
ASSPGLATVNEQF
>TRBV6-2/TRBV6-3
ASSYPGTRTYEQY
>TRBV5-4
ASSSGQTRYGYT
>TRBV4-2
ASSRGTSGQETQY
>TRBV5-1
ASSFSGDNTGELF
>TRBV18
ASSPPNEYNEQF
>TRBV18
ASSPTGGFSEAF
>TRBV3-1/TRBV3-2
ASSLRTRSSSGNTIY
>TRBV10-3
AIRAREVEQY
>TRBV3-1/TRBV3-2
ASRLRGGYNEQF
>TRBV19
ASTERASQETQY
>TRBV30
AWSEGGNTIY
>TRBV7-2
ASSSGLAGVVQY
>TRBV14
ASSQGTSGRRQY
>TRBV7-8
ASSWTSGASYEQY
>TRBV6-5
ASSGKVDEQF
>TRBV30
AWAKPTGGAYEQY
>TRBV18
ASSPERVGETQY
>TRBV4-2
ASSQNLGPSSTDTQY
>TRBV30
AWGVAGGTDTQY